The present TCR beta chain was sequenced within a study of T cell responses to AZD1222 COVID-19 vaccine. Study results and caveats: Spike-specific TCR breadth and depth rose after two AZD1222 doses. Donors skewed white British and female; clonal diversity was possibly underestimated.

As concerns this clone: The antigen remains undetermined.

This table comes from immunoSEQ multiplex PCR, and its TCRdb copy is limited to in-frame clones, with some not included. The sample lists about 180,000 clones; around nine tenths were seen once. The source is an adult in good health. The sample here was peripheral blood, taken on day 0 of AZD1222 vaccination.

The CDR3 spells CASSLRGEKLFF. Here the CDR3 DNA reads TGTGCCAGCAGCTTAAGGGGTGAAAAACTGTTTTTT. The rearrangement uses TRBV11-2 and TRBJ1-4; perhaps TRBD1 as D (5 bases). CDR3 length: 12 amino acids. Germline CDR1 reads SGHAT; CDR2 reads FQNNGV. The germline V and J ends were trimmed by 2 bases and 7 bases, with 5 bases remaining between them.